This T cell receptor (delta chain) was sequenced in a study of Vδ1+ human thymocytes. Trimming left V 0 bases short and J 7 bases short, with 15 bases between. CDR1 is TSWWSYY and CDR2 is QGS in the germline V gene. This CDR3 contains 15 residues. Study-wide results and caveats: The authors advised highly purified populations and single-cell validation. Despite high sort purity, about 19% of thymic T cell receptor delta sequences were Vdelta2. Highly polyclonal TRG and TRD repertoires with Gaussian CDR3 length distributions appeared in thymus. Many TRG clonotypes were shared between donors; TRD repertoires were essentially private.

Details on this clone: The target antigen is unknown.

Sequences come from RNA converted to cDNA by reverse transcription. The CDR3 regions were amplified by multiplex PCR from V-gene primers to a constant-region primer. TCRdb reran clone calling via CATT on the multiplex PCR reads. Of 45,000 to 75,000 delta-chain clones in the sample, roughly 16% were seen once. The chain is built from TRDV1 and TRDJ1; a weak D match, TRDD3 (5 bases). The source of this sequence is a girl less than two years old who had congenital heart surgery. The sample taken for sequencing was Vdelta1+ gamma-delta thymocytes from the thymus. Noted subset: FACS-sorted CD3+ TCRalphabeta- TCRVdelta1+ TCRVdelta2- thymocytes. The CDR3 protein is CALGELKGGIPKLIF. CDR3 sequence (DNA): TGTGCTCTTGGGGAACTCAAGGGGGGCATACCTAAACTCATCTTT.